This T cell receptor beta chain originates from a study of T cells in Graves' hyperthyroidism and ophthalmopathy. Study overall: Peripheral blood was acquired at first diagnosis, ahead of any therapy whatsoever. Broader study findings: Ophthalmopathy stood apart from stable hyperthyroidism in a 13 V-J model. Blood also showed most of the thyroid clonotypes that were expanded above 0.001.

The CDR3 sequence is 15 residues long. V shed 4 bases, J shed 0 bases, and the junction held 6 bases outside the gene matches. Per germline, CDR1 MNHEY and CDR2 SVGAGI. The CDR3 regions of TCR beta were amplified from RNA transcripts. HTBI primers were employed in a first-round RT-PCR of the TCR CDR3. Using its own MiXCR run on the multiplex PCR reads, TCRdb lists one record per CDR3 protein. The table shows hundreds of thousands of distinct CDR3 sequences, with approximately 14% occurring only once. No progression to ophthalmopathy during 18 months of follow-up defined stable disease. This clonotype was counted many times. Antigen unknown.

Sequencing was performed on blood. This sequence was found in a woman aged 40 to 50 with Graves' hyperthyroidism. V usage is TRBV6-5 and J usage is TRBJ2-7; 7 bases align to TRBD1. CDR3 in DNA: TGTGCCAGCAGTTTCGGGACAGTAAGCTCCTACGAGCAGTACTTC. Translated, it gives CASSFGTVSSYEQYF.